The rows below give T cell receptor beta chains drawn from one sample of a study of blood T cell repertoires in COVID-19. The table came from immunoSEQ multiplex PCR; TCRdb's copy has only in-frame clones and leaves some out. There are about 100,000 clones in the sample; over 75% occur only once, and roughly 5.6% lies in the top ten. Sequencing was performed on peripheral blood. Every receptor here comes from a human donor in a cohort sampled during active COVID-19. Both conserved end residues are part of each CDR3. Each record gives: V gene, J gene, D gene, clone size, CDR3 DNA, CDR3 protein. A D gene is named only where the DNA matches it firmly. Only some rows state a clone size, as once, few, many or a class for expanded clones.

TRBV7-2	TRBJ1-1	.	.	TGTGCCAGCAGCGAATACAGGGCCACTGAAGCTTTCTTT	CASSEYRATEAFF
TRBV28	TRBJ2-2	.	.	TGTGCCAGCAGTTCCCTGGGGGAGCTGTTTTTT	CASSSLGELFF
TRBV19	TRBJ1-1	.	.	TGTGCCAGTAGTATACAAGAGATCTCGAACACTGAAGCTTTCTTT	CASSIQEISNTEAFF
TRBV7-9	TRBJ2-7	.	.	TGTGCCATCCGACTAGGTCAAAACGAGCAGTACTTC	CAIRLGQNEQYF
TRBV6-4	TRBJ2-4	.	.	TGTGCCAGCAGCCCCGATGCTAGGCTAGCCAAAAACATTCAGTACTTC	CASSPDARLAKNIQYF
TRBV3-1/TRBV3-2	TRBJ1-1	.	.	TGTGCCAGCAGCCAAGCCTCGGGACTGCCCAAGGCTTTCTTT	CASSQASGLPKAFF
TRBV7-9	TRBJ2-2	TRBD1	few	TGTGCCAGCAGCTCTCAGGGGGCTGGCGGGGAGCTGTTTTTT	CASSSQGAGGELFF
TRBV20-1	TRBJ1-2	.	once	TGCAGTGCTAGTAGGGGTTCAGGTGGCTACACCTTC	CSASRGSGGYTF
TRBV27	TRBJ2-2	.	.	TGTGCCAGCAGCCCCTCCCTAGCCCCCGGGGAGCTGTTTTTT	CASSPSLAPGELFF
TRBV7-3	TRBJ2-1	.	.	TGTGCCAGCAGCTTAAGACAGCCCAATGAGCAGTTCTTC	CASSLRQPNEQFF
TRBV27	TRBJ1-6	.	once	TGTGCCAGCAGTCTCTATCAGGGCCTTAATTCACCCCTCCACTTT	CASSLYQGLNSPLHF
TRBV6-1	TRBJ1-4	.	.	TGTGCCAGCAGTGAATTGGGGCGGGAAAAACTGTTTTTT	CASSELGREKLFF
TRBV30	TRBJ2-3	TRBD2	.	TGTGCCTGGAGTGTATTAGCGGGGGGTTCAGATACGCAGTATTTT	CAWSVLAGGSDTQYF
TRBV6-6	TRBJ2-3	TRBD2	.	TGTGCCAGCAGTTACTCGAGGGGAGGGAGGACAGATACGCAGTATTTT	CASSYSRGGRTDTQYF
TRBV6-5	TRBJ2-7	.	.	TGTGCCAGCATGAGGGCCTTACCCTACGAGCAGTACTTC	CASMRALPYEQYF
TRBV6-5	TRBJ2-3	TRBD2	.	TGTGCCAGCTGGGGAGGGGTGCAGCACCGAGGACAGTATTTT	CASWGGVQHRGQYF
TRBV3-1/TRBV3-2	TRBJ2-5	TRBD2	.	TGTGCCAGCAGCCGTAGCGGGTCAGGGCTGGAGACCCAGTACTTC	CASSRSGSGLETQYF
TRBV25-1	TRBJ2-3	.	few	TGTGCCAGCAGTGAATTACGGACACTTTACCCAGATACGCAGTATTTT	CASSELRTLYPDTQYF
TRBV3-1/TRBV3-2	TRBJ2-7	.	.	TGTGCCAGCAGCCAAGAGCACAGGGCATTCTACGAGCAGTACTTC	CASSQEHRAFYEQYF
TRBV19	TRBJ2-1	TRBD2	.	TGTGCCAGTAGTATAACTCTTTGGAGCGGGGGGAGCTCCTACAATGAGCAGTTCTTC	CASSITLWSGGSSYNEQFF
TRBV4-1	TRBJ2-7	TRBD1	.	TGCGCCAGCAGCCAAGAGCCCGGGACAGTCTACGAGCAGTACTTC	CASSQEPGTVYEQYF
TRBV4-3	TRBJ2-1	.	.	TGCGCCAGCAGCCAAGATCTCTCAGTTAATGAGCAGTTCTTC	CASSQDLSVNEQFF
TRBV24-1	TRBJ1-1	.	.	TGTGCCACCAGTGATTCTAACACTGAAGCTTTCTTT	CATSDSNTEAFF
TRBV10-3	TRBJ2-7	.	.	TGTGCCATCAGCCCCCTCAATACCAAGCGGACGTACGAGCAGTACTTC	CAISPLNTKRTYEQYF
TRBV7-3	TRBJ2-2	.	.	TGTGCCAGCAGCTTCGACGGGGGAACCGGGGAGCTGTTTTTT	CASSFDGGTGELFF
TRBV30	TRBJ1-2	.	.	TGTGCCTGGAGGTCGGGAGCCTATGGCTACACCTTC	CAWRSGAYGYTF
TRBV5-1	TRBJ2-5	.	.	TGCGCCAGCAGCTTGGGCGGGACAGAGACCCAGTACTTC	CASSLGGTETQYF
TRBV6-4	TRBJ2-7	.	.	TGTGCCAGCAGCCTCCCCCACATGACAGAAAACCCCTACGAGCAGTACTTC	CASSLPHMTENPYEQYF
TRBV6-6	TRBJ1-6	TRBD1	.	TGTGCCAGCGGCCGGGACAGTCGAGTTTCACCCCTCCACTTT	CASGRDSRVSPLHF
TRBV19	TRBJ1-1	TRBD1	.	TGTGCCACGAACAGGGGTACGAACACTGAAGCTTTCTTT	CATNRGTNTEAFF
TRBV19	TRBJ2-3	TRBD2	.	TGTGCCAGTAGTAAGGTTCCGCCTAGCGGGGCGGGGGATACGCAGTATTTT	CASSKVPPSGAGDTQYF
TRBV27	TRBJ2-7	TRBD1	.	TGTGCCAGCAGTTTAGGGACAGGTCTCTACGAGCAGTACTTC	CASSLGTGLYEQYF
TRBV5-1	TRBJ2-7	TRBD1	.	TGCGCCAGCAGCATGGGGGACAGGGGCGGCGAGCAGTACTTC	CASSMGDRGGEQYF
TRBV6-2/TRBV6-3	TRBJ2-4	TRBD1	.	TGTGCCAGCAGTCAAACAGGGGAAAACATTCAGTACTTC	CASSQTGENIQYF
TRBV29-1	TRBJ2-1	TRBD2	.	TGCGGAACTAGCGGGGGGGGGCCCTACAATGAGCAGTTCTTC	CGTSGGGPYNEQFF
TRBV28	TRBJ2-7	TRBD2	.	TGTGCCAGCAGTTCCCCACTAGCGGGAGTTTACGAGCAGTACTTC	CASSSPLAGVYEQYF
TRBV6-6	TRBJ1-3	.	.	TGTGCCAGCAGTTACGACAGGTTTGGACCTGGAAACACCATATATTTT	CASSYDRFGPGNTIYF
TRBV27	TRBJ2-5	.	.	TGTGCCAGCAGCACTTTCGGGGGGCCGGAGACCCAGTACTTC	CASSTFGGPETQYF
TRBV7-6	TRBJ1-1	TRBD1	.	TGTGCCAGCAGCCGGGTGGGCAGGGGGCAGTCGAACACTGAAGCTTTCTTT	CASSRVGRGQSNTEAFF
TRBV18	TRBJ1-2	TRBD1	.	TGTGCCAGCTCACTAAAGGACAGGGGAAATATTCGATATGGCTACACCTTC	CASSLKDRGNIRYGYTF
TRBV27	TRBJ1-4	TRBD1	.	TGTGCCAGCAGCTACAGGGGGGGTTATGAAAAACTGTTTTTT	CASSYRGGYEKLFF
TRBV18	TRBJ1-6	TRBD1	.	TGTGCCAGCTCACTCACTCTACCGGGACAGGGGACAATCAATTCACCCCTCCACTTT	CASSLTLPGQGTINSPLHF
TRBV9	TRBJ2-2	TRBD2	.	TGTGCCAGCAGCGTAGGTGGAGCGGGGGGCCCTGACACCGGGGAGCTGTTTTTT	CASSVGGAGGPDTGELFF
TRBV11-2	TRBJ2-2	TRBD2	.	TGTGCCAGCAGCCCGAGTAGGACTAGCGGGGGAGCCGGGGAGCTGTTTTTT	CASSPSRTSGGAGELFF
TRBV25-1	TRBJ2-3	TRBD2	once	TGTGCCAGCAGTGAATGGTCGGGACTAGCAGATACGCAGTATTTT	CASSEWSGLADTQYF
TRBV27	TRBJ2-1	TRBD1	.	TGTGCCAGCAGTTCGCGAGCCGGGACAGGTATGGGTGAGCAGTTCTTC	CASSSRAGTGMGEQFF
TRBV29-1	TRBJ2-3	TRBD2	.	TGCAGCGCCGGGAGGGCCCTCCAAGATACGCAGTATTTT	CSAGRALQDTQYF
TRBV7-9	TRBJ2-7	TRBD2	.	TGTGCCAGCAGCTTAGGAGTCCAACTGGGAGGGGCCTACGAGCAGTACTTC	CASSLGVQLGGAYEQYF
TRBV5-1	TRBJ2-5	.	.	TGCGCCAGCAGACCGGGGTCGGTGACCCTCCAAGAGACCCAGTACTTC	CASRPGSVTLQETQYF
TRBV7-9	TRBJ2-5	.	once	TGTGCCAGCAGCTTAAGTCATCAGGGAACAGGGTTAGGGACCCAGTACTTC	CASSLSHQGTGLGTQYF
TRBV2	TRBJ2-5	.	.	TGTGCCAGCAGTGAGGCAAGAAAGTACCAAGAGACCCAGTACTTC	CASSEARKYQETQYF